This T cell receptor (beta chain) is drawn from a study of T cell responses to AZD1222 COVID-19 vaccine. Some clones are missing from TCRdb's copy, which holds only in-frame ones; the method was immunoSEQ multiplex PCR. The data show over 130,000 clones, about 92% seen once. Between the trimmed V and J ends, which lost 0 bases and 4 bases, there was a span of 7 bases. Germline lookup yields CDR1 MNHEY and CDR2 SVGAGI. This CDR3 spans 13 amino acids. Findings and limits, study-wide: Reports say nearly half of spike-specific TCRs go after unmutated variant regions. It should be noted that donors were predominantly white British and more often female, and clonal diversity was possibly underestimated. None of the repertoires were sampled until the peak T cell response had passed.

With respect to this clone: The antigen is unknown.

Sequences were derived from peripheral blood, sampled 28 days after the second AZD1222 dose. J is TRBJ2-7 and V is TRBV6-5; D is uncertain. This TCR was sampled from an adult who received the AZD1222 COVID-19 vaccine. The CDR3 DNA follows: TGTGCCAGCAGTTACTCCCCACCATACGAGCAGTACTTC. It yields the protein CASSYSPPYEQYF.